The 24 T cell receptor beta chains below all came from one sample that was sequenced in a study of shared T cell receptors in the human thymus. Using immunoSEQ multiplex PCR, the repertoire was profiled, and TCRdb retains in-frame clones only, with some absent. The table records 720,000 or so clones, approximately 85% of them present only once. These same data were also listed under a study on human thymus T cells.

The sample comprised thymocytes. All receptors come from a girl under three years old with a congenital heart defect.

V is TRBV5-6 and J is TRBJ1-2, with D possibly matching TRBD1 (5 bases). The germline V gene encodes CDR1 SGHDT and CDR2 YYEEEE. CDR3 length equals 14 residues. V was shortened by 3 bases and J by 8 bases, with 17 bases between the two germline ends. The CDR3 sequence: CASSSDPTGGGYTF. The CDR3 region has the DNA TGTGCCAGCAGCTCTGACCCCACAGGTGGCGGCTACACCTTC.

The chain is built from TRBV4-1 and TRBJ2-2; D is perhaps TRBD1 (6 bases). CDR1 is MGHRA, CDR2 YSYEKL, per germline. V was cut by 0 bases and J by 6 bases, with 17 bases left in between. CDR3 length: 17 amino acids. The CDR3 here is CASSQDHQGSTAGELFF. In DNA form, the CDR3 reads TGCGCCAGCAGCCAAGATCATCAGGGGAGTACGGCCGGGGAGCTGTTTTTT.

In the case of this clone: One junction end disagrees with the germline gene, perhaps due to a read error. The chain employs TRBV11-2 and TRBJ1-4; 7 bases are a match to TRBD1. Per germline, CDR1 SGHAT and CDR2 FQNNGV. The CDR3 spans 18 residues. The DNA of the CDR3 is TGTGCCAGCAGCCTAGAGGGACAGACTATTGCAACTAATGAAAAACTGTTTTTT. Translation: CASSLEGQTIATNEKLFF.

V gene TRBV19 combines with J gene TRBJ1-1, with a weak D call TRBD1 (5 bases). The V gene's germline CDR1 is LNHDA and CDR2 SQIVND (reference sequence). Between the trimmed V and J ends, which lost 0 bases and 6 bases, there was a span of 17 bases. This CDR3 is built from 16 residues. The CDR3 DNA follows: TGTGCCAGTAGTATAGATCCAATGGCCAGGGCGTCTGAAGCTTTCTTT. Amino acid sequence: CASSIDPMARASEAFF.

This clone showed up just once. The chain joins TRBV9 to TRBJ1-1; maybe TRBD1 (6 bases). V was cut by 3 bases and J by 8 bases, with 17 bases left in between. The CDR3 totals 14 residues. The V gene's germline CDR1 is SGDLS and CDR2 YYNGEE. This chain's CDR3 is CASSAHEGDGEAFF. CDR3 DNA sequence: TGTGCCAGCAGCGCGCACGAGGGGGATGGGGAAGCTTTCTTT.

CDR3 DNA sequence: TGTGCCAGCAATGGGCCCGGGGGGCCTGCGGGAAACACCATATATTTT. Its translation: CASNGPGGPAGNTIYF. V is TRBV6-6 and J is TRBJ1-3; TRBD1 might be the D (6 bases). The CDR3 consists of 16 residues. Trimming took off 7 bases at V and 4 bases at J, with 20 bases between the two ends. Germline assignment: CDR1 MNHNY and CDR2 SVGAGI (reference sequence).

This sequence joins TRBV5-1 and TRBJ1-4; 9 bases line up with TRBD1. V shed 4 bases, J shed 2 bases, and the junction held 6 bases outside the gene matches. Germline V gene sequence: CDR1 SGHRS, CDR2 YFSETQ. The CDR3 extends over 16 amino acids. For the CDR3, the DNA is TGCGCCAGCAGCCTAGGGACAGGGAGGACTAATGAAAAACTGTTTTTT. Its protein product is CASSLGTGRTNEKLFF.

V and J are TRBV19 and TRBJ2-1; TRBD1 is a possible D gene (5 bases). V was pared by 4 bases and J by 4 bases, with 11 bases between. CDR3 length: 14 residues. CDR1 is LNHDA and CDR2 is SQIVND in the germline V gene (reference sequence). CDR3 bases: TGTGCCAGTAGTACCCAGGGCCTATACAATGAGCAGTTCTTC. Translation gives CASSTQGLYNEQFF.

The chain's CDR3 is CASSALHSPGNTIYF. The CDR3 DNA reads as TGTGCCAGTAGTGCACTCCACAGTCCTGGAAACACCATATATTTT. The chain links TRBV19 to TRBJ1-3, with D unresolved. The germline gives CDR1 LNHDA, CDR2 SQIVND (reference sequence). The CDR3 has 15 residues. The V gene lost 5 bases and the J gene lost 2 bases, with 13 bases spanning the gap.

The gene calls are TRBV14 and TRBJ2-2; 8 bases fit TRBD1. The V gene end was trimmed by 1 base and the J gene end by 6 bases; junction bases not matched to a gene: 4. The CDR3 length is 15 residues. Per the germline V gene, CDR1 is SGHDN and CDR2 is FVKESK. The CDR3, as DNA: TGTGCCAGCAGCCAAGTGTCAGGGGGCTCCGGGGAGCTGTTTTTT. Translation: CASSQVSGGSGELFF.

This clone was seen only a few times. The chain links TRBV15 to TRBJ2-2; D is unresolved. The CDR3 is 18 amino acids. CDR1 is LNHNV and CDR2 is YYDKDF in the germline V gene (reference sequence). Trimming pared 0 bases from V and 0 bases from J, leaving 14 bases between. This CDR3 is CATSRDSGILPNTGELFF. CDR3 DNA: TGTGCCACCAGCAGAGATTCTGGTATTCTACCGAACACCGGGGAGCTGTTTTTT.

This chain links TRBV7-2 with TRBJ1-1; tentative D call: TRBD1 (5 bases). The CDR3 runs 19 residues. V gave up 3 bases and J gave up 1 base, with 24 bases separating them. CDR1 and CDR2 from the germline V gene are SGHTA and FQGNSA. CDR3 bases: TGTGCCAGCAGCTTCGGACGGTGGGGCGCCCGGACGTGGAACACTGAAGCTTTCTTT. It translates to CASSFGRWGARTWNTEAFF.

The chain's CDR3 is CSVADRGQDEAFF. The CDR3 nucleotides read TGCAGCGTCGCAGACAGGGGGCAAGATGAAGCTTTCTTT. V and J are TRBV29-1 and TRBJ1-1; 10 bases are a match to TRBD1. The CDR3 contains 13 residues. The ends lost 6 bases at V and 7 bases at J; junction bases unmatched: 8. CDR1 is SQVTM and CDR2 is ANQGSEA in the germline V gene.

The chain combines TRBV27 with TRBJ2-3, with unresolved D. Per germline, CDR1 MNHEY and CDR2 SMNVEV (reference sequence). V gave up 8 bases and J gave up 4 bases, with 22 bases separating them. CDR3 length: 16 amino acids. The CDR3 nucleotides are TGTGCCAGCTTCCAGGTAAATGGGTCTGACGCAGATACGCAGTATTTT. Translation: CASFQVNGSDADTQYF.

The CDR3 reads CAWSGTGEQFF. CDR3 DNA sequence: TGTGCCTGGAGTGGAACAGGTGAGCAGTTCTTC. V and J are TRBV30 and TRBJ2-1; maybe TRBD1 (5 bases). The CDR3 is made up of 11 amino acids. V was shortened by 1 base and J by 9 bases, with 7 bases between the two germline ends. The V gene's germline CDR1 is GTSNPN and CDR2 SVGIG (reference sequence). Variable domain in full (rest from reference TRBV30 and TRBJ2-1): SQTIHQWPATLVQPVGSPLSLECTVEGTSNPNLYWYRQAAGRGLQLLFYSVGIGQISSEVPQNLSASRPQDRQFILSSKKLLLSDSGFYLCAWSGTGEQFFGPGTRLTVL.

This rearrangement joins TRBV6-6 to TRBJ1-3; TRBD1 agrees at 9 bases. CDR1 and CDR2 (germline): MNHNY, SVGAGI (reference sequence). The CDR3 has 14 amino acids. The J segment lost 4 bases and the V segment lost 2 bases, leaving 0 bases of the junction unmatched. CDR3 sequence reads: CASSYDRGGNTIYF. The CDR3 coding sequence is TGTGCCAGCAGTTACGACAGGGGGGGAAACACCATATATTTT.

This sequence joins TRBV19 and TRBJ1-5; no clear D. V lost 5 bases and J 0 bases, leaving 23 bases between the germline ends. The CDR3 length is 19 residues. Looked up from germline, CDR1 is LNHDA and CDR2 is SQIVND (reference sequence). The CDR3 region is CASSRAGTIPNNSNQPQHF. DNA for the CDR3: TGTGCCAGTAGTCGCGCGGGAACGATCCCGAACAATAGCAATCAGCCCCAGCATTTT. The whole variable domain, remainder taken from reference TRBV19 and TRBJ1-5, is DGGITQSPKYLFRKEGQNVTLSCEQNLNHDAMYWYRQDPGQGLRLIYYSQIVNDFQKGDIAEGYSVSREKKESFPLTVTSAQKNPTAFYLCASSRAGTIPNNSNQPQHFGDGTRLSIL.

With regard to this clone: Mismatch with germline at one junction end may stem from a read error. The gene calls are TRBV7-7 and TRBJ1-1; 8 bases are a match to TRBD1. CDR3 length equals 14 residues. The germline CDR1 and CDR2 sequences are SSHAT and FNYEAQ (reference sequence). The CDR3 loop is CASSLRTGGTEAFF. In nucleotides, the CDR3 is TGTGCTAGCAGCTTGCGAACAGGGGGCACTGAAGCTTTCTTT.

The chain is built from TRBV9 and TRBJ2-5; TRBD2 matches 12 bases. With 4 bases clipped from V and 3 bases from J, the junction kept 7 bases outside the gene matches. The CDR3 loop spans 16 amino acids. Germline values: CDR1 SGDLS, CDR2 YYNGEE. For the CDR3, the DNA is TGTGCCAGCAGCCCTCGGACTAGCGGGGCCAAAGAGACCCAGTACTTC. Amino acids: CASSPRTSGAKETQYF.

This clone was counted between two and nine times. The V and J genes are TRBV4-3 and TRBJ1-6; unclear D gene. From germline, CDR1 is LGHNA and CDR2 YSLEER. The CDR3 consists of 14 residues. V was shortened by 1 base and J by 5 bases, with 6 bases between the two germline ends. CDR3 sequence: CASSQGADNSPLHF. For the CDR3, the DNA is TGCGCCAGCAGCCAAGGGGCCGATAATTCACCCCTCCACTTT.

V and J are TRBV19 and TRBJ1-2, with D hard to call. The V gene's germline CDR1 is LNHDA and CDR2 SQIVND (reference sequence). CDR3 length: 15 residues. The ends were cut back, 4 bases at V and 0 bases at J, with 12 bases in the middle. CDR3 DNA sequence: TGTGCCAGTAGTAGTTGGCCCTGCCCTAACTATGGCTACACCTTC. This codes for CASSSWPCPNYGYTF.

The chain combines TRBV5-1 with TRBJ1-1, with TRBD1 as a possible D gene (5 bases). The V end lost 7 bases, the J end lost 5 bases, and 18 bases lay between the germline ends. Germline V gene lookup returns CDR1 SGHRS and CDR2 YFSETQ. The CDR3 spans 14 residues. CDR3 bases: TGCGCCAGCCGAAGACAGTCCCCCAGGACTGAAGCTTTCTTT. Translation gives CASRRQSPRTEAFF.

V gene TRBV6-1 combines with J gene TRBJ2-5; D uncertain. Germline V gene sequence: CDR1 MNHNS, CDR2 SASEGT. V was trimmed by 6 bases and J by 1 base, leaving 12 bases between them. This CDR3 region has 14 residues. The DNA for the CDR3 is TGTGCCAGCAGAGGCAACAGAGCCCAAGAGACCCAGTACTTC. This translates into CASRGNRAQETQYF.

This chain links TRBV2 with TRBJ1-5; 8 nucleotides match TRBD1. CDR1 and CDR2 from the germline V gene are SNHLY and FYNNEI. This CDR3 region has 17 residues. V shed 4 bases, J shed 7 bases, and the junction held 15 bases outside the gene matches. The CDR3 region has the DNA TGTGCCAGCAGTGCGGACAGGGAAGAGGAGCCAAAACAGCCCCAGCATTTT. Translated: CASSADREEEPKQPQHF.